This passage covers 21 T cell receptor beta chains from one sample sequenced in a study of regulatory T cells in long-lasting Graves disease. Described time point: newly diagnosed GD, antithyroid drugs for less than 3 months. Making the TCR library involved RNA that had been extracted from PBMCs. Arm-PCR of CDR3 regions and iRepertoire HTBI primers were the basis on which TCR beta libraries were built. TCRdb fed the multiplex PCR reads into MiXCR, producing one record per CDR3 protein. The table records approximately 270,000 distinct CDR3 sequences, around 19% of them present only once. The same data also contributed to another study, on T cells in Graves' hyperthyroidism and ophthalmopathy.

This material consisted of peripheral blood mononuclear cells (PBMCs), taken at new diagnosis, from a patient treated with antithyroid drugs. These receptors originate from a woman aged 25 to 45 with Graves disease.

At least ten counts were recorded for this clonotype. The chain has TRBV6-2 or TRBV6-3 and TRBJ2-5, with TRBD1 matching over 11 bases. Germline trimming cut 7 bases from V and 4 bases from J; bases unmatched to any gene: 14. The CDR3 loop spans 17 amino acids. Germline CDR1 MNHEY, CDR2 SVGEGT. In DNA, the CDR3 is TGTGCCAGCACCACCGGACAGGGGGCGCTTCGTGGAGAGACCCAGTACTTC. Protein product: CASTTGQGALRGETQYF.

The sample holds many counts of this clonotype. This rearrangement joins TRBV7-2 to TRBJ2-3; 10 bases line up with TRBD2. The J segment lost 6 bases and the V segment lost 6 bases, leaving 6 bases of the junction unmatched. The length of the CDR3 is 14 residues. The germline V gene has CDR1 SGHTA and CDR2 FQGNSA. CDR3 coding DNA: TGTGCCAGCAGACAGAGCGGGGGGGGGGATACGCAGTATTTT. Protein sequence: CASRQSGGGDTQYF.

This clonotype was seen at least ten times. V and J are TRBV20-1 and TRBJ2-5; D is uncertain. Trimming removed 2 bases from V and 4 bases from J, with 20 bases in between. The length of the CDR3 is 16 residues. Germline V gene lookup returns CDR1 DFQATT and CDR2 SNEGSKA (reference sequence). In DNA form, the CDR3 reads TGCAGTGCTAGATCGGCAGTCCGAGAGGTGGGAGAGACCCAGTACTTC. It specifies CSARSAVREVGETQYF.

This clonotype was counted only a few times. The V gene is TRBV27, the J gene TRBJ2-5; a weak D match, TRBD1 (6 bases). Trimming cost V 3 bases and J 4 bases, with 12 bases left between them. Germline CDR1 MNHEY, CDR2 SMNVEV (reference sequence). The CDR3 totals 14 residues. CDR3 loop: CASSLKQGGETQYF. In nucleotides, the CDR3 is TGTGCCAGCAGTTTGAAACAGGGTGGAGAGACCCAGTACTTC.

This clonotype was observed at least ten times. This CDR3 reads CSAEEVGGYYGYTF. CDR3 coding DNA: TGCAGCGCCGAGGAAGTGGGGGGTTACTATGGCTACACCTTC. The V gene is TRBV29-1, the J gene TRBJ1-2; possibly TRBD1 for D (5 bases). CDR3 size: 14 residues. The V gene's germline CDR1 is SQVTM and CDR2 ANQGSEA. V was cut by 7 bases and J by 3 bases, with 18 bases left in between.

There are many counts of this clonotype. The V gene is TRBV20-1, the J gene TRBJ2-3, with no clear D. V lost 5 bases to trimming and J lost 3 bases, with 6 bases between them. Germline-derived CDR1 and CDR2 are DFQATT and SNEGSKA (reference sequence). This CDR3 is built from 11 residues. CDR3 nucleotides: TGCAGTGCTGGCGAAACAGATACGCAGTATTTT. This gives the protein CSAGETDTQYF.

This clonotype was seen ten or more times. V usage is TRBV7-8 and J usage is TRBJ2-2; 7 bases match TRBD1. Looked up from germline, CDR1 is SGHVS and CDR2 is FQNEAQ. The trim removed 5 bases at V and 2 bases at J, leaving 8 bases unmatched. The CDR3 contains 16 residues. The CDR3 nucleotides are TGTGCCAGCAGCCCGAGACAGGGCCCAAACACCGGGGAGCTGTTTTTT. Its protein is CASSPRQGPNTGELFF.

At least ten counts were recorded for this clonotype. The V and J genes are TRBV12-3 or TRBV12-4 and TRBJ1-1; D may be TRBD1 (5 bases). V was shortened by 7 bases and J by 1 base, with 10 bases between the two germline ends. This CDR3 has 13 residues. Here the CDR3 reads CASIQRGNTEAFF. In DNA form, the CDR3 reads TGTGCCAGCATCCAGAGGGGGAACACTGAAGCTTTCTTT.

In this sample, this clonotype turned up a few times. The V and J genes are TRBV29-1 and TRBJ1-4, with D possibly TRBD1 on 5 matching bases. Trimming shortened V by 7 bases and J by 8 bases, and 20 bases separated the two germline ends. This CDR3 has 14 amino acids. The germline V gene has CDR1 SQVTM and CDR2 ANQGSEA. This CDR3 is CSGSWGGEDEKLFF. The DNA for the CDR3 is TGCAGCGGCTCCTGGGGGGGGGAGGACGAAAAACTGTTTTTT.

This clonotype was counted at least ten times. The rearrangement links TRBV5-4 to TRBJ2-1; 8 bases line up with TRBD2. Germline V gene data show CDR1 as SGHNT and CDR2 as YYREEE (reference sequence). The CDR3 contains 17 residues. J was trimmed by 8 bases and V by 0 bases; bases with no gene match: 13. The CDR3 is CASSLDPGGLAIDEQFF. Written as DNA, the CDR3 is TGTGCCAGCAGCTTGGACCCGGGGGGGCTAGCGATCGATGAGCAGTTCTTC.

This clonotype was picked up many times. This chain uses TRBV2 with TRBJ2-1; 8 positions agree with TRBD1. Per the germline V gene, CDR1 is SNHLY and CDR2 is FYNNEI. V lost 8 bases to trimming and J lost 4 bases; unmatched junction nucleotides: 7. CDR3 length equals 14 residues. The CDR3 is CASSFRDRYNEQFF. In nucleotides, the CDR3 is TGTGCCAGCTCCTTCCGGGACAGGTACAATGAGCAGTTCTTC.

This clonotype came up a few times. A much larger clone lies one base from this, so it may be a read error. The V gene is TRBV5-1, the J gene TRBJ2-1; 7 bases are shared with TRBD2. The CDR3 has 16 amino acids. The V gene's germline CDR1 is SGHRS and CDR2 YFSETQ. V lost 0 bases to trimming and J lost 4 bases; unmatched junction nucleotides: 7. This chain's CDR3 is CASSLEPSGIYNEQFF. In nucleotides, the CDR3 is TGCGCCAGCAGCTTGGAGCCTAGCGGCATATACAATGAGCAGTTCTTC.

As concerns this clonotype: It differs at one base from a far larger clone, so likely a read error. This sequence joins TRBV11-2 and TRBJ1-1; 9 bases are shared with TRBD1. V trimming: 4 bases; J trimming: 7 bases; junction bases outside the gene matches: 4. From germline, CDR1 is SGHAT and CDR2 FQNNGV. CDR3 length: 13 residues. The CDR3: CASSSGTGFEAFF. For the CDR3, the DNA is TGTGCCAGCAGCTCAGGGACAGGGTTTGAAGCTTTCTTT.

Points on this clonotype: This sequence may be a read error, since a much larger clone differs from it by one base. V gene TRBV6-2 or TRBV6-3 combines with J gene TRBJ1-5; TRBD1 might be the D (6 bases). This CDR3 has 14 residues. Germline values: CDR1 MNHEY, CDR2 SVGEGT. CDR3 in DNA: TGTGCCAGCGCCCGCAGGGGTGGCAATCAGCCCCGGCATTTT. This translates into CASARRGGNQPRHF.

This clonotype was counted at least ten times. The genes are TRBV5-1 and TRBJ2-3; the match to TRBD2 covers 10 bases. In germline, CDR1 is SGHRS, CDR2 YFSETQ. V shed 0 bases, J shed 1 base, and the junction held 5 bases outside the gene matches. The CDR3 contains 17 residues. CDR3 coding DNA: TGCGCCAGCAGCTTGGCTACAACTAGCGGGGGCACAGATACGCAGTATTTT. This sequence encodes CASSLATTSGGTDTQYF. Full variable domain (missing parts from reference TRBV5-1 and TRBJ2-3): KAGVTQTPRYLIKTRGQQVTLSCSPISGHRSVSWYQQTPGQGLQFLFEYFSETQRNKGNFPGRFSGRQFSNSRSEMNVSTLELGDSALYLCASSLATTSGGTDTQYFGPGTRLTVL.

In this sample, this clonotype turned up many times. The DNA for the CDR3 is TGTGCCAGCAGTCCCCCGGGCAAGAATCAGCCCCAGCATTTT. Translating it yields CASSPPGKNQPQHF. This chain uses TRBV12-3 or TRBV12-4 with TRBJ1-5; D remains ambiguous. The CDR3 loop spans 14 amino acids. V shed 5 bases and J shed 4 bases, with 12 bases lying between them.

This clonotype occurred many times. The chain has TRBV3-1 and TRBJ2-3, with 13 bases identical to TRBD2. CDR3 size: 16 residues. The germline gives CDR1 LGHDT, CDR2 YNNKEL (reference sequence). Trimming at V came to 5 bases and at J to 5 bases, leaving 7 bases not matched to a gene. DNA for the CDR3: TGTGCCAGCAGCACTAGCGGGGGGGCCTCTGGAGATACGCAGTATTTT. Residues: CASSTSGGASGDTQYF.

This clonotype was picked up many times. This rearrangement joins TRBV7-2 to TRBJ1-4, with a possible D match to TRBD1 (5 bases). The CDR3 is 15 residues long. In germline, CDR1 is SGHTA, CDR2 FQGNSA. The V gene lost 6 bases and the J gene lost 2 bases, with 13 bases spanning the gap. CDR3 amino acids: CASSFQAGTNEKLFF. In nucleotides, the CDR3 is TGTGCCAGCAGTTTCCAGGCAGGGACTAATGAAAAACTGTTTTTT.

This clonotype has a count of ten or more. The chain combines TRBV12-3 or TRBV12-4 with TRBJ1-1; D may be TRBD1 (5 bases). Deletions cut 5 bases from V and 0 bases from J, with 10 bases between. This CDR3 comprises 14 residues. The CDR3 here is CASSEGRMNTEAFF. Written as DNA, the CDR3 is TGTGCCAGCAGTGAGGGACGGATGAACACTGAAGCTTTCTTT.

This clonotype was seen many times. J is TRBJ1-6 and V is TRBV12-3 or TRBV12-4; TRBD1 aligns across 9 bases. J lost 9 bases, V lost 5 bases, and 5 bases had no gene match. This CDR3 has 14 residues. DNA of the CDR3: TGTGCCAGCAGTCCAGGGACAGGGCTTTCACCCCTCCACTTT. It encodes CASSPGTGLSPLHF.

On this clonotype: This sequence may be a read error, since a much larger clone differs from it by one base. CDR3 residues: CSASRATGRAYNEQSF. DNA of the CDR3: TGCAGTGCTAGTAGGGCTACAGGGAGAGCCTACAATGAGCAGTCCTTC. The V and J genes are TRBV20-1 and TRBJ2-1; D may be TRBD1 (6 bases). Germline lookup yields CDR1 DFQATT and CDR2 SNEGSKA (reference sequence). This CDR3 contains 16 residues.